Each of the 27 T cell receptor beta chains below was sequenced from the same sample in a study of blood T cell repertoires in COVID-19. Data came from immunoSEQ multiplex PCR; TCRdb stores just in-frame clones and leaves some out. The repertoire holds about 200,000 clones, with about 83% as singletons. Source material: PBMCs or T cells enriched from blood (not recorded which). The receptors were sampled from a man aged 40-55 years with acute COVID-19.

This chain joins TRBV28 and TRBJ2-1, with D hard to call. CDR1 and CDR2 from the germline V gene are MDHEN and SYDVKM. The CDR3 consists of 16 residues. Trimming pared 5 bases from V and 5 bases from J, leaving 19 bases between. The CDR3 reads CASSLTLVGRNNEQFF. CDR3 DNA: TGTGCCAGCAGTCTAACCCTTGTGGGCCGTAACAATGAGCAGTTCTTC.

The chain joins TRBV28 to TRBJ2-1; D is ambiguous. Germline V gene sequence: CDR1 MDHEN, CDR2 SYDVKM. V was clipped by 2 bases and J by 3 bases, with 11 bases between them. The CDR3 length is 15 residues. The CDR3 nucleotides are TGTGCCAGCAGTTTAACCGCGGTGAGCTACAATGAGCAGTTCTTC. Its translation: CASSLTAVSYNEQFF.

The chain is built from TRBV18 and TRBJ1-4, with D hard to call. This CDR3 spans 13 amino acids. Per germline, CDR1 KGHSH and CDR2 LQKENI. V shed 3 bases and J shed 4 bases, with 6 bases lying between them. CDR3 amino acids: CASSPGSNEKLFF. The DNA of the CDR3 is TGTGCCAGCTCACCGGGGAGTAATGAAAAACTGTTTTTT.

The V and J genes are TRBV11-2 and TRBJ1-4; D possibly corresponds to TRBD1 (5 bases). Germline CDR1 is SGHAT and CDR2 is FQNNGV. With 2 bases removed from V and 5 bases from J, the gap between germline ends came to 9 bases. This CDR3 comprises 14 residues. The CDR3 DNA follows: TGTGCCAGCAGCTTACGACAGTCGAATGAAAAACTGTTTTTT. Encoded protein: CASSLRQSNEKLFF.

This clone was picked up one time. The V call is TRBV25-1, the J call TRBJ2-4; 8 bases agree with TRBD2. CDR3 size: 17 residues. J was trimmed by 11 bases and V by 1 base; bases with no gene match: 16. CDR1 and CDR2 (germline): MGHDK, SYGVNS. The CDR3 nucleotides read TGTGCCAGCAGTGAATCTTCACCCGGGACTAGGGTGGCGTTTCAGTACTTC. Encoded protein: CASSESSPGTRVAFQYF.

The sample holds one count of this clone. This chain connects TRBV28 to TRBJ1-5, with 8 bases lining up with TRBD1. The CDR3 loop spans 15 amino acids. CDR1 MDHEN and CDR2 SYDVKM come from the germline V gene. With V trimmed by 3 bases and J by 2 bases, 3 bases remained unmatched. The CDR3 DNA reads as TGTGCCAGCAGTTTCAGGGGGCAGGGCAATCAGCCCCAGCATTTT. Its translation is CASSFRGQGNQPQHF.

This chain joins TRBV6-5 and TRBJ1-2, with 8 bases lining up with TRBD1. This CDR3 region has 13 residues. V gave up 7 bases and J gave up 7 bases; unmatched junction bases: 8. Looked up from germline, CDR1 is MNHEY and CDR2 is SVGAGI. The CDR3 sequence: CASTKDRVGGYTF. For the CDR3, the DNA is TGTGCCAGCACCAAGGACAGGGTGGGTGGCTACACCTTC.

The chain couples TRBV19 to TRBJ1-2; D not resolved. The CDR3 extends over 14 amino acids. From germline, CDR1 is LNHDA and CDR2 SQIVND (reference sequence). The V and J ends lost 6 bases and 6 bases respectively, with 17 bases between them. This CDR3 reads CASSPVRGKNGYTF. Written as DNA, the CDR3 is TGTGCCAGTAGCCCGGTCCGGGGAAAGAATGGCTACACCTTC.

V usage is TRBV28 and J usage is TRBJ1-6; D is ambiguous. This CDR3 contains 13 residues. The V and J ends lost 3 bases and 7 bases respectively, with 7 bases between them. CDR1 MDHEN and CDR2 SYDVKM come from the germline V gene. CDR3 sequence: CASSFSFNSPLHF. The CDR3 nucleotides read TGTGCCAGCAGTTTTTCCTTCAATTCACCCCTCCACTTT.

This chain uses TRBV10-3 with TRBJ1-3; 8 nucleotides align to TRBD1. Germline V gene sequence: CDR1 ENHRY, CDR2 SYGVKD. Trimming removed 2 bases from V and 3 bases from J; junction bases left unmatched: 6. This CDR3 is built from 16 residues. In DNA form, the CDR3 reads TGTGCCATCAGTGAGCCGGACAGGGCGGTTGGAAACACCATATATTTT. The encoded protein is CAISEPDRAVGNTIYF.

The chain employs TRBV10-3 and TRBJ2-7; 8 nucleotides align to TRBD2. The CDR3 runs to 13 residues. V gave up 8 bases and J gave up 6 bases; unmatched junction bases: 9. Germline CDR1 reads ENHRY; CDR2 reads SYGVKD. The CDR3 DNA follows: TGTGCCATCGGGGCCAGCGGGAGTGGCGAGCAGTACTTC. This translates into CAIGASGSGEQYF.

The chain is built from TRBV6-5 and TRBJ1-3; the D gene is possibly TRBD1 (6 bases). CDR3 size: 14 residues. V was shortened by 4 bases and J by 1 base, with 8 bases between the two germline ends. Germline lookup yields CDR1 MNHEY and CDR2 SVGAGI. The CDR3 spells CASSSQGSGNTIYF. CDR3 DNA sequence: TGTGCCAGCAGTTCTCAGGGGTCTGGAAACACCATATATTTT.

The chain carries TRBV29-1 and TRBJ2-3, with a possible D match to TRBD1 (5 bases). This CDR3 region has 13 residues. Trimming shortened V by 4 bases and J by 3 bases, and 11 bases separated the two germline ends. Looked up from germline, CDR1 is SQVTM and CDR2 is ANQGSEA. CDR3 coding DNA: TGCAGCGTTGTTGGCAGGGTGACAGATACGCAGTATTTT. This codes for CSVVGRVTDTQYF.

The V gene is TRBV4-1, the J gene TRBJ1-3; unclear D gene. The CDR3 contains 16 residues. Germline values: CDR1 MGHRA, CDR2 YSYEKL. The V gene lost 1 base and the J gene lost 0 bases, with 10 bases spanning the gap. CDR3 sequence reads: CASSQVLMSSGNTIYF. CDR3 bases: TGCGCCAGCAGCCAAGTACTAATGAGCTCTGGAAACACCATATATTTT.

The V call is TRBV7-6, the J call TRBJ2-7; TRBD1 is a possible D gene (7 bases). The CDR3 contains 14 residues. Germline CDR1 reads SGHVS; CDR2 reads FNYEAQ. The V and J ends lost 5 bases and 5 bases respectively, with 16 bases between them. CDR3 sequence: CASSQEGQRHEQYF. In nucleotides, the CDR3 is TGTGCCAGCAGCCAGGAGGGACAGCGACACGAGCAGTACTTC.

The V call is TRBV15, the J call TRBJ1-3; D call uncertain. Germline CDR1 and CDR2: LNHNV and YYDKDF (reference sequence). V gave up 3 bases and J gave up 2 bases, with 14 bases separating them. This CDR3 is 16 amino acids long. CDR3 nucleotides: TGTGCCACCAGCAGGGCAGGTTCCCTTACTGGAAACACCATATATTTT. It specifies CATSRAGSLTGNTIYF. Filled out from reference TRBV15 and TRBJ1-3, the complete variable domain reads DAMVIQNPRYQVTQFGKPVTLSCSQTLNHNVMYWYQQKSSQAPKLLFHYYDKDFNNEADTPDNFQSRRPNTSFCFLDIRSPGLGDTAMYLCATSRAGSLTGNTIYFGEGSWLTVV.

The V call is TRBV5-1, the J call TRBJ2-5, with 11 bases that match TRBD1. CDR1 is SGHRS, CDR2 YFSETQ, per germline. The CDR3 has 15 residues. V shed 4 bases, J shed 5 bases, and the junction held 7 bases outside the gene matches. The CDR3 DNA follows: TGCGCCAGCAGCCCCCGGGACAGGGGGGTTGAGACCCAGTACTTC. Its translation: CASSPRDRGVETQYF. The variable domain in full, with the rest retrieved from reference TRBV5-1 and TRBJ2-5, is KAGVTQTPRYLIKTRGQQVTLSCSPISGHRSVSWYQQTPGQGLQFLFEYFSETQRNKGNFPGRFSGRQFSNSRSEMNVSTLELGDSALYLCASSPRDRGVETQYFGPGTRLLVL.

The chain joins TRBV3-1 (or the pseudogene TRBV3-2) to TRBJ2-7; tentatively, D is TRBD2 (7 bases). V lost 3 bases and J lost 6, with 15 bases in between. Germline assignment: CDR1 LGHDT and CDR2 YNNKEL (reference sequence). The CDR3 sequence is 14 residues long. In DNA form, the CDR3 reads TGTGCCAGCAGCCAGGGGGGGAAAGGGGGCGAGCAGTACTTC. This translates into CASSQGGKGGEQYF.

J is TRBJ1-4 and V is TRBV5-4; D possibly corresponds to TRBD1 (5 bases). CDR3 size: 15 residues. Trimming took off 5 bases at V and 3 bases at J, with 14 bases between the two ends. Germline values: CDR1 SGHNT, CDR2 YYREEE (reference sequence). The chain's CDR3 is CASRLGGGSNEKLFF. CDR3 nucleotide sequence: TGTGCCAGCAGACTCGGGGGGGGATCTAATGAAAAACTGTTTTTT.

The V call is TRBV3-1 (or the pseudogene TRBV3-2), the J call TRBJ1-4, with 7 bases aligning to TRBD1. The V gene's germline CDR1 is LGHDT and CDR2 YNNKEL (reference sequence). The CDR3 is 16 residues long. The J segment lost 4 bases and the V segment lost 4 bases, leaving 9 bases of the junction unmatched. This CDR3 reads CASSRQGQRVNEKLFF. CDR3 in DNA: TGTGCCAGCAGCCGACAGGGCCAAAGGGTTAATGAAAAACTGTTTTTT.

Note on this clone: Other nucleotide sequences from this sample produce the same CDR3. The rearrangement links TRBV4-1 to TRBJ1-2, with D unclear. Germline loops: CDR1 MGHRA, CDR2 YSYEKL. The V end lost 4 bases, the J end lost 4 bases, and 10 bases lay between the germline ends. The CDR3 has 13 residues. CDR3 DNA: TGCGCCAGCAGCCGGGAGGGCCTCTATGGCTACACCTTC. Its protein product is CASSREGLYGYTF.

J is TRBJ2-3 and V is TRBV5-6, with a weak D call TRBD1 (7 bases). CDR1 and CDR2 from the germline V gene are SGHDT and YYEEEE. Deletions cut 4 bases from V and 6 bases from J, with 18 bases between. CDR3 size: 15 residues. CDR3 sequence reads: CASSQTGIGSDTQYF. The DNA of the CDR3 is TGTGCCAGCAGCCAGACAGGGATCGGGAGTGATACGCAGTATTTT.

This rearrangement joins TRBV25-1 to TRBJ2-4; 9 nucleotides agree with TRBD1. CDR3 size: 17 residues. The V and J ends lost 6 bases and 0 bases, in that order; junction bases with no gene match: 9. Germline assignment: CDR1 MGHDK and CDR2 SYGVNS. The CDR3 region is CASRAGTGSLAKNIQYF. In nucleotides, the CDR3 is TGTGCCAGCAGGGCGGGGACAGGGTCCTTAGCCAAAAACATTCAGTACTTC.

The chain has TRBV24-1 and TRBJ1-2; 8 bases are a match to TRBD1. The germline V gene encodes CDR1 KGHDR and CDR2 SFDVKD. Trimming removed 6 bases from V and 8 bases from J; junction bases left unmatched: 7. This CDR3 has 13 amino acids. The CDR3 DNA reads as TGTGCCACCAGTACAGGGGGTAGTCGGGGCTACACCTTC. Translated, it gives CATSTGGSRGYTF.

The chain combines TRBV29-1 with TRBJ2-7; 12 bases match TRBD2. Losses at the gene ends were 4 bases for V and 3 bases for J; bases not matched to a gene: 4. Germline V gene sequence: CDR1 SQVTM, CDR2 ANQGSEA. The CDR3 length is 14 residues. CDR3 residues: CSVVRTSGNYEQYF. CDR3 coding DNA: TGCAGCGTTGTGCGGACTAGCGGGAACTACGAGCAGTACTTC.

The chain joins TRBV4-1 to TRBJ2-2; a possible D gene is TRBD2 (6 bases). CDR3 length: 17 residues. From germline, CDR1 is MGHRA and CDR2 YSYEKL. V gave up 2 bases and J gave up 7 bases, with 20 bases separating them. CDR3 region: CASSQNSGPGVHGELFF. For the CDR3, the DNA is TGCGCCAGCAGCCAAAATAGCGGCCCTGGGGTACACGGGGAGCTGTTTTTT.

This sequence joins TRBV9 and TRBJ2-3, with a possible D match to TRBD1 (5 bases). Per germline, CDR1 SGDLS and CDR2 YYNGEE. The V end was cut by 0 bases, the J end by 2 bases, with 16 bases between. CDR3 length equals 17 residues. CDR3 residues: CASSVEGWGRYTDTQYF. The CDR3 DNA sequence: TGTGCCAGCAGCGTAGAAGGGTGGGGCCGATACACAGATACGCAGTATTTT.